What follows are 27 T cell receptor beta chains derived from one specimen sequenced in a study of response to subunit inactivated influenza vaccine. TCRdb recomputed calls from the RT-PCR reads with MiXCR, one row per CDR3 protein. The profile shows 800,000 or so distinct CDR3 sequences, around 20% of them singletons. The sequencing used PBMCs from blood, collected around 5 days after vaccination. The receptors derive from a man aged 50-59 years who received an inactivated influenza vaccine.

The chain's CDR3 is CATSRGPPYSGNTIYF. In nucleotides, the CDR3 is TGTGCCACCAGCAGAGGACCGCCGTACTCTGGAAACACCATATATTTT. The chain carries TRBV15 and TRBJ1-3, with unresolved D. Trimming removed 1 base at V and 0 bases at J, with 10 bases between. The V gene's germline CDR1 is LNHNV and CDR2 YYDKDF (reference sequence). The CDR3 loop spans 16 amino acids.

In this sample, this clonotype turned up a few times. This chain connects TRBV15 to TRBJ2-7; possibly TRBD1 for D (6 bases). Germline V gene lookup returns CDR1 LNHNV and CDR2 YYDKDF (reference sequence). Trimming took off 3 bases at V and 2 bases at J, with 8 bases between the two ends. The CDR3 is 13 residues long. CDR3 residues: CATSSGGTYEQYF. The CDR3 DNA is TGTGCCACCAGCAGTGGGGGCACCTACGAGCAGTACTTC. The complete variable domain, with remaining parts taken from reference TRBV15 and TRBJ2-7, reads DAMVIQNPRYQVTQFGKPVTLSCSQTLNHNVMYWYQQKSSQAPKLLFHYYDKDFNNEADTPDNFQSRRPNTSFCFLDIRSPGLGDTAMYLCATSSGGTYEQYFGPGTRLTVT.

The chain joins TRBV20-1 to TRBJ2-1, with D tentatively TRBD2 (6 bases). CDR3 size: 15 residues. CDR1 and CDR2 from the germline V gene are DFQATT and SNEGSKA (reference sequence). Deletions cut 3 bases from V and 0 bases from J, with 12 bases between. The CDR3 spells CSARAGLRSYNEQFF. The CDR3 nucleotides read TGCAGTGCTAGGGCGGGACTTCGCTCCTACAATGAGCAGTTCTTC.

This clonotype has only a few counts. This sequence joins TRBV18 and TRBJ1-6; no definite D call. This CDR3 comprises 14 residues. Germline CDR1 reads KGHSH; CDR2 reads LQKENI. The V end was cut by 2 bases, the J end by 7 bases, with 9 bases between. The CDR3 sequence is CASSPTERNSPLHF. CDR3 bases: TGTGCCAGCTCACCAACGGAGAGGAATTCACCCCTCCACTTT.

This clonotype turned up a few times. The rearrangement uses TRBV11-3 and TRBJ2-1; D tentatively reads TRBD1 or TRBD2 (6 bases each). The CDR3 loop spans 15 amino acids. With 1 base removed from V and 5 bases from J, the gap between germline ends came to 12 bases. The germline CDR1 and CDR2 sequences are SGHNT and YENEEA. DNA of the CDR3: TGTGCCAGCAGCTTAGGCGGGACAAGAAACAATGAGCAGTTCTTC. The encoded protein is CASSLGGTRNNEQFF.

This clonotype was detected a few times. The chain couples TRBV29-1 to TRBJ2-7; the D gene is possibly TRBD2 (6 bases). The CDR3 length is 16 residues. Looked up from germline, CDR1 is SQVTM and CDR2 is ANQGSEA. V lost 5 bases, J lost 0 bases, and 20 bases lay in between. Written as DNA, the CDR3 is TGCAGCGTTAAGGGAGGAAGCGGACTAAGCTCCTACGAGCAGTACTTC. Protein: CSVKGGSGLSSYEQYF.

This clonotype has more than one count but fewer than ten. This chain joins TRBV27 and TRBJ2-7, with 10 bases identical to TRBD1. The V gene end was trimmed by 1 base and the J gene end by 5 bases; junction bases not matched to a gene: 2. This CDR3 contains 14 residues. Germline V gene data show CDR1 as MNHEY and CDR2 as SMNVEV (reference sequence). The CDR3 DNA sequence: TGTGCCAGCAGTTTATGGACAGGGGGGGACGAGCAGTACTTC. Encoded protein: CASSLWTGGDEQYF.

This clonotype was found a few times. This rearrangement joins TRBV20-1 to TRBJ2-5; the match to TRBD1 covers 9 bases. Germline trimming cut 1 base from V and 3 bases from J; bases unmatched to any gene: 6. Germline V gene data show CDR1 as DFQATT and CDR2 as SNEGSKA (reference sequence). This CDR3 contains 15 residues. CDR3 residues: CSARVWDRVEETQYF. The CDR3 nucleotides read TGCAGTGCTAGAGTTTGGGACAGGGTTGAAGAGACCCAGTACTTC.

The chain joins TRBV29-1 to TRBJ2-7, with D perhaps TRBD2 (6 bases). The CDR3 contains 15 residues. The ends were cut back, 3 bases at V and 3 bases at J, with 18 bases in the middle. Germline CDR1 reads SQVTM; CDR2 reads ANQGSEA. CDR3 nucleotides: TGCAGCGTTGAGGGGACTTGGGGACTTGGCTACGAGCAGTACTTC. This sequence encodes CSVEGTWGLGYEQYF.

V and J are TRBV4-2 and TRBJ2-1; the match to TRBD2 covers 8 bases. The CDR3 is 16 amino acids. V lost 3 bases to trimming and J lost 0 bases; unmatched junction nucleotides: 4. Germline V gene data show CDR1 as LGHNA and CDR2 as YNFKEQ. In DNA, the CDR3 is TGTGCCAGCAGCCACTACGGGGGGGCCTCCTACAATGAGCAGTTCTTC. Translation: CASSHYGGASYNEQFF.

The chain has TRBV4-2 and TRBJ2-3, with a tentative D call TRBD1 (5 bases). The V gene lost 4 bases and the J gene lost 4 bases, with 18 bases spanning the gap. The germline V gene encodes CDR1 LGHNA and CDR2 YNFKEQ. This CDR3 spans 16 amino acids. The CDR3 DNA is TGTGCCAGCAGCCGTGGTCAGGGCGTACAGGCAGATACGCAGTATTTT. Translated: CASSRGQGVQADTQYF.

In this sample, this clonotype turned up a few times. The chain has TRBV5-6 and TRBJ2-3, with 8 bases aligning to TRBD2. The CDR3 runs 16 residues. Losses at the gene ends were 1 base for V and 1 base for J; bases not matched to a gene: 5. Germline CDR1 SGHDT, CDR2 YYEEEE. CDR3: CASSLFGTSRTDTQYF. The CDR3 nucleotides are TGTGCCAGCAGCTTGTTCGGGACTAGTCGCACAGATACGCAGTATTTT.

This chain connects TRBV20-1 to TRBJ1-3, with TRBD1 matching 8 bases. V was pared by 6 bases and J by 3 bases, with 7 bases of the junction left unmatched. The CDR3 is 14 residues long. From germline, CDR1 is DFQATT and CDR2 SNEGSKA (reference sequence). The CDR3 reads CSASGQGGGNTIYF. Written as DNA, the CDR3 is TGCAGTGCGTCAGGACAGGGTGGTGGAAACACCATATATTTT.

This clonotype was picked up a small number of times. The chain employs TRBV12-3 or TRBV12-4 and TRBJ2-5; maybe TRBD1 (6 bases). The length of the CDR3 is 14 residues. The V gene lost 5 bases and the J gene lost 4 bases, with 14 bases spanning the gap. The CDR3 region is CASSLTGPAETQYF. CDR3 nucleotide sequence: TGTGCCAGCAGTCTAACAGGGCCCGCAGAGACCCAGTACTTC.

This chain links TRBV11-2 with TRBJ2-1; a possible D gene is TRBD2 (6 bases). The CDR3 length is 14 residues. The V and J ends lost 0 bases and 10 bases respectively, with 13 bases between them. Per germline, CDR1 SGHAT and CDR2 FQNNGV. CDR3 in DNA: TGTGCCAGCAGCTTAGAGTTCTGGACTATGGAGCAGTTCTTC. Its translation: CASSLEFWTMEQFF.

A few counts support this clonotype. The V call is TRBV5-1, the J call TRBJ1-4; unclear D gene. The CDR3 has 13 amino acids. Germline V CDR1 and CDR2: SGHRS, YFSETQ. Trimming cost V 6 bases and J 7 bases, with 13 bases left between them. CDR3 DNA sequence: TGCGCCAGCACTTCGGGTCGGGGTGAAAAACTGTTTTTT. This translates into CASTSGRGEKLFF.

The V gene is TRBV28, the J gene TRBJ2-1; tentative D call: TRBD2 (5 bases). The CDR3 consists of 12 residues. The V end lost 11 bases, the J end lost 8 bases, and 16 bases lay between the germline ends. Germline V CDR1 and CDR2: MDHEN, SYDVKM. As DNA, the CDR3 is TGTGCCTCGAGGGCGGGCCTACATGAGCAGTTCTTC. Amino acid sequence: CASRAGLHEQFF.

The chain employs TRBV7-2 and TRBJ2-4; tentatively, D is TRBD2 (5 bases). V lost 2 bases and J lost 7, with 9 bases in between. CDR1 SGHTA and CDR2 FQGNSA come from the germline V gene. The length of the CDR3 is 13 residues. CDR3 coding DNA: TGTGCCAGCAGCTTACTGGGCGGGAACATTCAGTACTTC. Encoded protein: CASSLLGGNIQYF.

The chain links TRBV6-1 to TRBJ1-1; D unclear. The CDR3 length is 13 residues. V lost 7 bases and J 5 bases, leaving 14 bases between the germline ends. The germline V gene has CDR1 MNHNS and CDR2 SASEGT. Here the CDR3 reads CASTDTSGTEAFF. CDR3 sequence (DNA): TGTGCCAGCACAGACACCAGTGGAACTGAAGCTTTCTTT.

This clonotype was counted only a few times. This chain links TRBV6-5 with TRBJ2-3, with 9 bases that match TRBD1. Germline CDR1 is MNHEY and CDR2 is SVGAGI. The CDR3 has 19 amino acids. V lost 4 bases and J lost 4; bases outside the gene matches: 18. The CDR3 sequence is CASSLYRGPGGSGADTQYF. CDR3 DNA: TGTGCCAGCAGTTTGTACAGGGGGCCTGGCGGGAGTGGGGCAGATACGCAGTATTTT.

V gene TRBV7-9 combines with J gene TRBJ2-2; no clear D. The CDR3 is made up of 14 amino acids. Germline CDR1 SEHNR, CDR2 FQNEAQ (reference sequence). Deletions cut 0 bases from V and 7 bases from J, with 9 bases between. DNA of the CDR3: TGTGCCAGCAGCTTAGCGGTCCGAGGCGGGGAGCTGTTTTTT. This encodes CASSLAVRGGELFF.

This clonotype turned up a few times. The V and J genes are TRBV10-3 and TRBJ1-5; D gene uncertain. The CDR3 is 14 amino acids. Trimming cost V 6 bases and J 2 bases, with 11 bases left between them. Germline assignment: CDR1 ENHRY and CDR2 SYGVKD. The CDR3, as DNA: TGTGCCATCAGCCAGCAGTCGGGCAATCAGCCCCAGCATTTT. Protein sequence: CAISQQSGNQPQHF.

This clonotype was seen a few times. V is TRBV20-1 and J is TRBJ2-1, with no clear D. This CDR3 spans 14 amino acids. The V end lost 4 bases, the J end lost 7 bases, and 17 bases lay between the germline ends. Per the germline V gene, CDR1 is DFQATT and CDR2 is SNEGSKA (reference sequence). The CDR3 loop is CSATDSVQRNEQFF. The CDR3, as DNA: TGCAGTGCTACAGACTCTGTACAGAGGAATGAGCAGTTCTTC.

The chain uses TRBV27 and TRBJ2-3, with TRBD2 identical over 9 bases. There are 16 residues in the CDR3. With V trimmed by 7 bases and J by 7 bases, 15 bases remained unmatched. Germline V gene data show CDR1 as MNHEY and CDR2 as SMNVEV (reference sequence). For the CDR3, the DNA is TGTGCCAGCAATCCGATAGCGGGAGTTGTCGCAAATACGCAGTATTTT. Translation gives CASNPIAGVVANTQYF.

This clonotype was seen more than once but under ten times. The V call is TRBV20-1, the J call TRBJ2-3, with 16 bases matching TRBD2. The V and J ends lost 5 bases and 2 bases, in that order; junction bases with no gene match: 10. The CDR3 runs to 18 residues. The germline gives CDR1 DFQATT, CDR2 SNEGSKA (reference sequence). The CDR3 sequence is CSALPGLAGGIYTDTQYF. The CDR3 DNA follows: TGCAGTGCTCTTCCGGGACTAGCGGGAGGGATTTACACAGATACGCAGTATTTT.

The chain links TRBV6-1 to TRBJ2-7; 8 nucleotides align to TRBD1. Unmatched junction bases numbered 15, after V lost 11 bases and J lost 3 bases. From germline, CDR1 is MNHNS and CDR2 SASEGT. The CDR3 spans 15 residues. The chain's CDR3 is CACQGPRQGIYEQYF. CDR3 sequence (DNA): TGTGCCTGCCAGGGCCCCCGACAGGGGATCTACGAGCAGTACTTC.

The V gene is TRBV6-1, the J gene TRBJ2-2; D unresolved. V was pared by 6 bases and J by 4 bases, with 12 bases between. From germline, CDR1 is MNHNS and CDR2 SASEGT. This CDR3 region has 14 residues. In nucleotides, the CDR3 is TGTGCCAGCAGCCCCAGAGTAGTCACCGGGGAGCTGTTTTTT. Its protein product is CASSPRVVTGELFF.